This record concerns one T cell receptor beta chain sequence. The data are from a study of blood T cell repertoires in COVID-19. Turning to the study itself: From the United States, Italy and Spain came samples of acute and convalescent COVID-19. T cells, B-cell-depleted T cells, or PBMCs supplied cDNA or gDNA.

Per the original methods: By means of reference gene primer amplification, nucleated cell counts were estimated. Libraries were prepared by immunoSEQ multiplex PCR; TCRdb keeps only in-frame clonotypes and omits some of them. The V and J calls and clone size come from that table; D and trimming were worked out from the DNA. The sample contains a few hundred thousand clones, about 85% of which appear only once. Germline trimming cut 4 bases from V and 3 bases from J; bases unmatched to any gene: 8. Germline V gene lookup returns CDR1 SGDLS and CDR2 YYNGEE. The CDR3 extends over 15 amino acids. The V and J genes are TRBV9 and TRBJ2-7; 9 positions agree with TRBD1. Sample: peripheral blood. The sequence came from a woman aged 45-59 years who had recovered from COVID-19. DNA of the CDR3: TGTGCCAGCAGCCTTACGACAGGGGGACACTACGAGCAGTACTTC. The encoded protein is CASSLTTGGHYEQYF.